The 13 T cell receptor beta chains below all came from one sample that was sequenced in a study of blood T cell repertoires in COVID-19. TCRdb's copy holds only in-frame clones and misses some; the assay was immunoSEQ multiplex PCR. This sample has about 160,000 clones, with roughly 85% found just once. Material for sequencing was peripheral blood. These receptors were collected from a woman of 80 years or more with active or convalescent COVID-19.

The rearrangement uses TRBV18 and TRBJ1-4; tentative D call: TRBD1 (6 bases). Looked up from germline, CDR1 is KGHSH and CDR2 is LQKENI. CDR3 size: 15 residues. V shed 5 bases and J shed 2 bases, with 12 bases lying between them. The CDR3 DNA is TGTGCCAGCTCATTATACAGGGACACTAATGAAAAACTGTTTTTT. Translation: CASSLYRDTNEKLFF.

The chain uses TRBV5-5 and TRBJ2-3; 11 bases line up with TRBD1. V shed 1 base, J shed 3 bases, and the junction held 7 bases outside the gene matches. The CDR3 sequence is 17 residues long. Germline-derived CDR1 and CDR2 are SGHKS and YYEKEE (reference sequence). For the CDR3, the DNA is TGTGCCAGCAGCTTGATTCCCGGGACAGGGGGAACAGATACGCAGTATTTT. Its protein product is CASSLIPGTGGTDTQYF.

To note about this clone: Other DNA sequences in this sample translate to the same CDR3. The genes are TRBV28 and TRBJ1-2; D gene ambiguous. The CDR3 covers 12 residues. Germline V lookup: CDR1 MDHEN, CDR2 SYDVKM. Trimming pared 7 bases from V and 5 bases from J, leaving 11 bases between. The CDR3 region has the DNA TGTGCCAGCACCACCACGGAGTATGGCTACACCTTC. Translation: CASTTTEYGYTF.

The rearrangement joins TRBV3-1 (or the pseudogene TRBV3-2) to TRBJ2-7, with TRBD2 identical over 11 bases. CDR1 and CDR2 (germline): LGHDT, YNNKEL (reference sequence). The junction had 5 bases not matched to a gene; V was cut back by 4 bases and J by 9 bases. The CDR3 sequence is 13 residues long. CDR3 residues: CASSPWGTSGQYF. In DNA, the CDR3 is TGTGCCAGCAGCCCCTGGGGGACTAGCGGGCAGTACTTC.

This sequence joins TRBV5-1 and TRBJ2-1, with TRBD2 matching 7 bases. This CDR3 has 15 amino acids. Unmatched junction bases numbered 3, after V lost 3 bases and J lost 0 bases. Germline V gene data show CDR1 as SGHRS and CDR2 as YFSETQ. The CDR3 here is CASSSTSASYNEQFF. Written as DNA, the CDR3 is TGCGCCAGCAGCTCTACTAGCGCCTCCTACAATGAGCAGTTCTTC. Full variable domain (missing parts from reference TRBV5-1 and TRBJ2-1): KAGVTQTPRYLIKTRGQQVTLSCSPISGHRSVSWYQQTPGQGLQFLFEYFSETQRNKGNFPGRFSGRQFSNSRSEMNVSTLELGDSALYLCASSSTSASYNEQFFGPGTRLTVL.

In DNA form, the CDR3 reads TGTGCCAGCAGCGTAGTTCCAGACAGCATCTCTGGAAACACCATATATTTT. Translation gives CASSVVPDSISGNTIYF. The chain employs TRBV9 and TRBJ1-3; tentatively, D is TRBD1 (5 bases). V lost 0 bases and J lost 0, with 13 bases in between. The CDR3 is 17 amino acids. Germline CDR1 SGDLS, CDR2 YYNGEE.

This rearrangement joins TRBV7-8 to TRBJ1-3; tentatively, D is TRBD1 (5 bases). Per the germline V gene, CDR1 is SGHVS and CDR2 is FQNEAQ. The CDR3 contains 14 residues. V lost 3 bases and J 3 bases, leaving 9 bases between the germline ends. DNA for the CDR3: TGTGCCAGCAGCTTCCGGACAAGTGGAAACACCATATATTTT. Protein sequence: CASSFRTSGNTIYF.

V gene TRBV15 combines with J gene TRBJ2-3; 11 nucleotides match TRBD2. The CDR3 consists of 18 residues. J was trimmed by 2 bases and V by 2 bases; bases with no gene match: 9. Looked up from germline, CDR1 is LNHNV and CDR2 is YYDKDF (reference sequence). This chain's CDR3 is CATSRHPGTSGSTDTQYF. The CDR3 DNA reads as TGTGCCACCAGCAGACATCCCGGGACTAGCGGATCCACAGATACGCAGTATTTT.

This chain connects TRBV11-3 to TRBJ2-1, with 12 bases lining up with TRBD2. V shed 5 bases and J 9 bases; nucleotides not matched to a gene: 5. The CDR3 loop spans 14 amino acids. Germline assignment: CDR1 SGHNT and CDR2 YENEEA. The CDR3 reads CASSQTSGSTEQFF. The CDR3, as DNA: TGTGCCAGCAGCCAGACTAGCGGGAGTACTGAGCAGTTCTTC.

CDR3 nucleotides: TGTGCCAGCCAACCGGGACACGCTAGCTCCTACGAGCAGTACTTC. This translates into CASQPGHASSYEQYF. The rearrangement uses TRBV19 and TRBJ2-7; perhaps TRBD1 as D (6 bases). Germline V gene sequence: CDR1 LNHDA, CDR2 SQIVND (reference sequence). The CDR3 runs to 15 residues. V was cut by 9 bases and J by 0 bases, with 18 bases left in between.

This chain links TRBV5-4 with TRBJ1-1, with 7 nucleotides matching TRBD1. CDR1 SGHNT and CDR2 YYREEE come from the germline V gene (reference sequence). The trim removed 2 bases at V and 1 base at J, leaving 5 bases unmatched. The CDR3 contains 15 residues. CDR3 sequence reads: CASSFFRTGNTEAFF. The CDR3 DNA reads as TGTGCCAGCAGCTTCTTCCGGACAGGGAACACTGAAGCTTTCTTT.

The V gene is TRBV7-3, the J gene TRBJ2-1, with 14 bases aligning to TRBD2. Germline V gene lookup returns CDR1 SGHTA and CDR2 FQGTGA. This CDR3 spans 18 amino acids. The junction had 6 bases not matched to a gene; V was cut back by 1 base and J by 4 bases. The DNA for the CDR3 is TGTGCCAGCAGCTTAAGGGGACTAGCGGGGGAACCGTACAATGAGCAGTTCTTC. This codes for CASSLRGLAGEPYNEQFF.

This chain links TRBV7-3 with TRBJ2-1; D is ambiguous. Trimming took 4 bases from V and 7 from J, leaving 8 bases between them. This CDR3 contains 12 residues. CDR1 and CDR2 from the germline V gene are SGHTA and FQGTGA. CDR3: CASSSSRNEQFF. The CDR3 nucleotides are TGTGCCAGCAGCTCCTCGCGGAATGAGCAGTTCTTC.